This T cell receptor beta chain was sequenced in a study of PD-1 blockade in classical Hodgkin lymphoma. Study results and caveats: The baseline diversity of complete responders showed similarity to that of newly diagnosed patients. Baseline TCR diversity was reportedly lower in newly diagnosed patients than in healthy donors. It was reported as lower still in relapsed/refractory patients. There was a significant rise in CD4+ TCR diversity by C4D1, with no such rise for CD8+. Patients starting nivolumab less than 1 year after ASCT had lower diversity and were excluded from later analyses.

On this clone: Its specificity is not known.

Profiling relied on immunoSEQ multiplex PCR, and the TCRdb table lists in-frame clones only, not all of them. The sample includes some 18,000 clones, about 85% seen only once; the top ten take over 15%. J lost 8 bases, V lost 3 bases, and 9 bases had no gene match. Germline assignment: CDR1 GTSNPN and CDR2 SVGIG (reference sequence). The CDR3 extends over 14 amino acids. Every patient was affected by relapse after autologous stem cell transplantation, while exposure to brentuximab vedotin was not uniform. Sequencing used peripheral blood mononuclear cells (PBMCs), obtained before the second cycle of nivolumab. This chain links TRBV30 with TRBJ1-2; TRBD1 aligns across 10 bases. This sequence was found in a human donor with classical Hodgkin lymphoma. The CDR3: CAWSLTGGAEGYTF. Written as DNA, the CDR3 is TGTGCCTGGAGCTTGACAGGGGGCGCGGAAGGCTACACCTTC. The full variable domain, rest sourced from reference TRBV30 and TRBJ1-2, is SQTIHQWPATLVQPVGSPLSLECTVEGTSNPNLYWYRQAAGRGLQLLFYSVGIGQISSEVPQNLSASRPQDRQFILSSKKLLLSDSGFYLCAWSLTGGAEGYTFGSGTRLTVV.